The clone carrying this T cell receptor beta chain was found many times. Its antigen is as yet unknown. CDR1 and CDR2 from the germline V gene are MNHEY and SMNVEV (reference sequence). V lost 1 base and J lost 5, with 6 bases in between. There are 13 residues in the CDR3. This sample is drawn from a study of glioma-infiltrating T cells. General study points: Gliomas, especially low-grade, showed above-expected tissue-blood divergence; non-neoplastic patients showed below. Tissue and blood shared very few CDR3 sequences.

The iRepertoire nested amplicon-rescue multiplex PCR amplified TCR alpha and beta CDR3s from RNA. Tissue mRNA or PBMC total RNA, roughly 85-450 ng, went into one-step reverse transcription and amplification. TCRdb fed the multiplex PCR reads into MiXCR, producing one record per CDR3 protein. The sample contains about 180,000 distinct CDR3 sequences, about 40% of which appear only once. This chain joins TRBV27 and TRBJ2-1, with D possibly matching TRBD1 (5 bases). This TCR came from a human donor with low-grade glioma or glioblastoma, undergoing nonglioma brain surgery, or in good health (not recorded which). Input material: glioma tissue, nonneoplastic brain tissue, or PBMCs (not recorded which). CDR3 protein: CASSLWGDNEQFF. CDR3 DNA: TGTGCCAGCAGTTTATGGGGCGACAATGAGCAGTTCTTC.